This T cell receptor beta chain was identified in a study of CD8 T cells in Susac syndrome (dated by TCRdb to the late 2010s). Notes on the research overall: Of the Susac syndrome patients who were sequenced, 5 or 6 had clinically active disease and fewer than ten were in clinical remission. The study used repertoire sequencing to test whether antigen drove CD8+ T cell activation and differentiation in Susac syndrome. Susac syndrome patients were therapy-naive, on corticosteroids (some also receiving IVIg), or on IVIg alone at blood withdrawal. The study compared CD8+ T cell repertoire clonality among around 11 healthy donors, roughly 14 Susac syndrome patients and about 16 multiple sclerosis patients. Results the study describes overall, beyond this receptor: Clonal expansion was seen in Susac syndrome CD8+ repertoires, peaking in CD8+ TEMRA cells and being greater in clinically active patients than in remitting ones. Looking at Susac-specific public clones, the researchers identified about 15 in the total CD8+ repertoire and roughly 5 in the CD8+ TEMRA repertoire. The number of individuals in the TCR sequencing and HLA analysis was acknowledged as relatively small.

RNA was extracted using the RNeasy kit, and roughly 0.5 to 1 ug of the RNA was reverse transcribed with random hexamers. The immunoSEQ multiplex PCR assay, which covers 54 Vbeta and 13 Jbeta segments, was used to amplify TCR beta CDR3 regions. Bias from PCR amplification was corrected by using a synthetic template baseline for primer optimization and for computational correction. Per the source publication's procedure: Reads were annotated to V, D and J genes per IMGT and analyzed with immunoSEQ Analyzer, keeping only productive sequences. Clonality was computed as one minus Shannon entropy normalized by log2 of the number of productive unique sequences. For each patient and control, public and private clones were evaluated within the 100 most prevalent clones. A clone was defined as Susac-specific if it was absent from the healthy and MS cohorts, from over 1,000 published viral clones and from other ImmuneACCESS disease sequences. TCRdb took the public reads, trimmed them with fastp at Q25, ran MiXCR for clone calling and kept in-frame beta chains. Every entry covers one CDR3 protein and lists the most common genes and DNA from its rows. These V and J calls are TCRdb output, not the study's own analysis. This sample is represented by more than 80,000 distinct CDR3 sequences; roughly 95% of them were singletons. The ten top clones hold around 0.38% of the sample.

Peripheral blood CD8+ and CD4+ T cells from healthy donors, Susac syndrome patients and multiple sclerosis patients were profiled by high-throughput TCR beta sequencing. Recently defined diagnostic criteria for definite or probable disease were met by the Susac syndrome patients. CD8+ TEMRA cells were enriched by FACS, while bulk CD8+ and CD4+ T cells were purified by magnetic negative isolation. Blood was collected in EDTA tubes and processed within 24 hours, with PBMCs isolated through density gradient centrifugation. PBMCs intended for TCR sequencing were cryopreserved in liquid nitrogen and thawed later in a water bath at 37 degrees C. Purity of sorted or isolated CD4+, CD8+ and CD8+ TEMRA cells was at least 90%. Taken from the germline V gene (reference sequence), the CDR1 and CDR2 loops are DFQATT and SNEGSKA. The CDR3 starts with the cysteine, ends with the phenylalanine, and has 13 residues. Only the CDR3 region is kept as DNA, spanning 39 bases read in frame from base 1. The V end loses 2 bases and the J end loses 4 bases, and a stretch of 11 bases separates them.

Regarding this clonotype: The antigen it binds to is not known. Base quality data are lacking; no much larger clone is found one base away.

This chain is built from TRBV20-1 and TRBJ1-1, and possibly TRBD1, on 5 matching bases. The TCR comes from a human donor with Susac syndrome. The sample comprised CD8+ T cells from PBMCs. The sequenced DNA is TGCAGTGCTAGACCTCAGGGATCCACTGAAGCTTTCTTT. This sequence encodes CSARPQGSTEAFF.